The clone carrying this T cell receptor beta chain occurred many times. The data are from a study of Graves' ophthalmopathy and Graves' hyperthyroidism. The CDR3 sequence is 14 residues long. Trimming took 7 bases from V and 5 from J, leaving 17 bases between them. Amplification targeted the TCR beta CDR3 regions, with RNA transcripts as the source material. Investigators did first-round RT-PCR with HTBI primers, then second-round multiplex PCR. TCRdb processed the multiplex PCR reads anew with MiXCR; each CDR3 protein has one entry. Counted here are approximately 480,000 distinct CDR3 sequences, about 15% occurring once; the ten biggest clones make up approximately 9.8%.

The chain links TRBV12-3 or TRBV12-4 to TRBJ1-1; the D gene is possibly TRBD1 (5 bases). The sample consisted of blood. This receptor was taken from a woman aged 30 to 39 with Graves' ophthalmopathy. The CDR3 DNA sequence: TGTGCCAGCACCTTTGGCGGGGCAGAGACTGAAGCTTTCTTT. It specifies CASTFGGAETEAFF.